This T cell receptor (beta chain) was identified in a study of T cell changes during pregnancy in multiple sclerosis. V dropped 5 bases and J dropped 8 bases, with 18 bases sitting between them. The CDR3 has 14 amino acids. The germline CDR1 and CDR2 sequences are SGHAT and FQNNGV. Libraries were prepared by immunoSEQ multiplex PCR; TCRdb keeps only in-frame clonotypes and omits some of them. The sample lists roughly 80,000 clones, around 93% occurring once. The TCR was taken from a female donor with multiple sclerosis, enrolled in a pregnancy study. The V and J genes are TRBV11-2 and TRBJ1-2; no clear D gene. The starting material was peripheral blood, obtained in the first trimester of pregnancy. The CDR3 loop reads CASSPGSTLRGYTF. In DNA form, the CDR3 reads TGTGCCAGCAGCCCTGGGTCGACCTTGAGGGGCTACACCTTC.